This T cell receptor beta chain is drawn from a study of T cell responses to AZD1222 COVID-19 vaccine. Regarding the study as a whole: Targeting of unmutated variant regions was reportedly seen in nearly half of spike-specific TCRs.

Germline V CDR1 and CDR2: MNHEY, SMNVEV (reference sequence). V dropped 7 bases and J dropped 4 bases, with 11 bases sitting between them. The CDR3 loop spans 13 amino acids. TCRdb's table, derived via immunoSEQ multiplex PCR, lists solely in-frame clones and lacks some. The sample comprises about 140,000 clones, 88% of which are singletons, and over 3% rests with the top ten. Worth noting for this clone: Its antigen is currently unknown.

This TCR was sampled from an adult who received the AZD1222 COVID-19 vaccine. The material sequenced was peripheral blood, taken 28 days after the second AZD1222 dose. The chain is built from TRBV27 and TRBJ2-1; a weak D match, TRBD2 (6 bases). The CDR3 spells CASTQGLYNEQFF. In DNA form, the CDR3 reads TGTGCCAGCACGCAGGGACTTTACAATGAGCAGTTCTTC.